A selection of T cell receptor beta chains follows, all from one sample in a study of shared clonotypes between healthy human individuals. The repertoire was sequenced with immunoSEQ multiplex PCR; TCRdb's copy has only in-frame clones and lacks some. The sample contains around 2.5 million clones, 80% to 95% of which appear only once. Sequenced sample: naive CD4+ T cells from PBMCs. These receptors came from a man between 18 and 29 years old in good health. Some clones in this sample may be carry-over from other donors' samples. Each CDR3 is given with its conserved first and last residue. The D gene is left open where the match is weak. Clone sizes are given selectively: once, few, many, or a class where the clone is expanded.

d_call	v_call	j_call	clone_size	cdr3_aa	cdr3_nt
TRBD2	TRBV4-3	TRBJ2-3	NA	CASSQEIGRGPDF	TGCGCCAGCAGCCAAGAAATCGGGAGGGGACCTGATTTT
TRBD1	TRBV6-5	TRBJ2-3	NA	CASSYTGTGMTDTQYF	TGTGCCAGCAGTTATACCGGGACAGGGATGACAGATACGCAGTATTTT
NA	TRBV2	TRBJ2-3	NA	CASRWSTDTQYF	TGTGCCAGCAGATGGTCCACAGATACGCAGTATTTT
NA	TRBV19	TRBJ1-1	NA	CASSVWDGNTEAFF	TGTGCCAGTAGTGTCTGGGACGGGAACACTGAAGCTTTCTTT
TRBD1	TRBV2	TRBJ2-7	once	CASIGQAGEQYF	TGTGCCAGCATCGGACAGGCTGGCGAGCAGTACTTC
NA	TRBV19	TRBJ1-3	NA	CASSTLLLGAIYF	TGTGCCAGTAGTACCCTCCTATTGGGCGCCATATATTTT
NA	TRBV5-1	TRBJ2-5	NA	CASSLTAGGQETQYF	TGCGCCAGCAGCTTGACGGCAGGAGGACAAGAGACCCAGTACTTC
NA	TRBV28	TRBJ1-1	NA	CASRPEGTPHTEAFF	TGTGCCAGCAGACCCGAAGGGACACCCCACACTGAAGCTTTCTTT
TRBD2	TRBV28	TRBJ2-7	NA	CASSPGGSGLAGTGYEQYF	TGTGCCAGCAGCCCGGGGGGTTCAGGACTAGCGGGGACCGGGTACGAGCAGTACTTC
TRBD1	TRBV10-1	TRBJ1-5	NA	CASTPKGASNQPQHF	TGCGCCAGCACCCCAAAGGGGGCGAGCAATCAGCCCCAGCATTTT
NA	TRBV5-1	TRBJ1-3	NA	CASSLGPGNTIYF	TGCGCCAGCAGCTTGGGACCTGGAAACACCATATATTTT
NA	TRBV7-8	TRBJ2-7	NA	CASSRVSGGGDRYEQYF	TGTGCCAGCAGCCGAGTATCGGGCGGGGGCGATAGGTACGAGCAGTACTTC